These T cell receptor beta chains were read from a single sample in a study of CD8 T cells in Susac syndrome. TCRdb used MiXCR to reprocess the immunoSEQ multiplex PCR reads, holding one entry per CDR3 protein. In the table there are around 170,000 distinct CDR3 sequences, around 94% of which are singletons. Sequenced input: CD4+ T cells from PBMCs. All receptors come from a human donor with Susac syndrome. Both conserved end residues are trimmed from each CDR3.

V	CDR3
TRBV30	AAGTGSLGQPQH
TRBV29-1	SVEGRLGGTDTQY
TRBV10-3	AITSGQLYEQY
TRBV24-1	ATSDRAPGTLTDTQY
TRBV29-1	SGVEGVRNSQY
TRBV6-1	ASSSGQVSNQPQH
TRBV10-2	ASRADKYEQY
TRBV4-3	ASSQGPPGGYNEQF
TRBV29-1	SVPGHYGYT
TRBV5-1	ASSFRQGADTQY
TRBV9	ASSVLSGQRDTQY
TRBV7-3	ASSPGGAVKAF
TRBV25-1	ASSEGGRTTYEQY
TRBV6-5	ASSYSKGGRDYGYT
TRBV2	ASSGLGGSYEQY
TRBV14	ASSQVRTLNTGELF
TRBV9	ASSSWTAGYT
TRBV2	ASSEREGRTEAF
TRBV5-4	ASSPGQDSYEQY
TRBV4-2	ASSQSEGYEQY
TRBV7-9	ASSFRTERYEQY
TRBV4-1	ASSQDQGSLWNSPLH
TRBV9	ASSRNPYEQY
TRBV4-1	ASSSHRGTEAF
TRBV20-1	SARVGGVETQY
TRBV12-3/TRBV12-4	ASRGGLEATDTQY
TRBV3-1	ASSQGREQF
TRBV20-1	SAMGLAGGLYNEQF
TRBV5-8	ASSWGGNTEAF
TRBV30	AWSLGDYGYT
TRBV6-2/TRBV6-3	ASANNQPQH
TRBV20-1	SAVLVGAPGELF
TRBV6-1	ASRPGTSGISYEQY
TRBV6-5	ASSPAGGFLDEQY
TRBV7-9	ASSLDSDTEAF
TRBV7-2	ATHNLGRETQY
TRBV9	ASSVEGGAGIGELF
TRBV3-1	ASSPQLIPSEQY
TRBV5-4	ASRGGGSSYNEQF
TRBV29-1	SVGLGAGNTIY
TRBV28	ASSLLLATIDNEQF
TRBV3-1	ASSQGGPSRTDTQY
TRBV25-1	ASSEDTGELF
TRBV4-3	ASSQDPATGGGDGYT
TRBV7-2	ASSNMGLRNTGELF
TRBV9	ASSVAATSGGETQY
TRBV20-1	SARLAGGLSAEQY